The sequence of this TCR beta chain was determined in a study of T-cell reconstitution after alpha-beta-depleted transplantation in children. Using unique molecular identifiers, the investigators prepared the TCRbeta library. TCRdb re-analysed the PCR reads in MiXCR, keeping a single row per CDR3 protein. The sample lists about 830,000 distinct CDR3 sequences, around 15% seen once, with around 4.5% in the top ten. This clonotype was observed a handful of times. This clonotype originated in a male patient younger than 18 who had a stem cell transplant for acute lymphoblastic leukemia, so the T cells may come from the graft donor. The sample here was PBMCs, mostly from graft donor cells, taken 360 days after TCRalphabeta/CD19-depleted stem cell transplant.

The CDR3 sequence: CASSRLAGASTDTQYF. Here the CDR3 DNA reads TGTGCCAGCAGCAGGCTAGCGGGAGCTAGCACAGATACGCAGTATTTT. This chain joins TRBV11-2 and TRBJ2-3, with 10 bases lining up with TRBD2. Germline CDR1 reads SGHAT; CDR2 reads FQNNGV. V lost 5 bases, J lost 0 bases, and 5 bases stayed unmatched. The length of the CDR3 is 16 residues.